There are a few counts of the clone carrying this T cell receptor (beta chain). CDR1 is MNHEY, CDR2 SVGAGI, per germline. The V and J ends lost 2 bases and 4 bases respectively, with 11 bases between them. This CDR3 region has 14 residues. The patients had localized lung adenocarcinoma, a non-small cell subtype. This sample is drawn from a study of CD4 and CD8 cells across lung adenocarcinoma regions. TCRdb used MiXCR to reprocess the PCR reads, holding one entry per CDR3 protein. Altogether roughly 10,000 distinct CDR3 sequences are present, 40% to 65% being singletons, with the ten largest covering around 20%.

Sequences were obtained from CD4+ T cells from the center of a lung tumor. The V gene is TRBV6-5, the J gene TRBJ1-1; unclear D gene. This sequence was found in a male donor with lung adenocarcinoma. The CD4 and CD8 labels of this study may be unreliable. In DNA, the CDR3 is TGTGCCAGCAGTTACGGGTATATCGGCACTGAAGCTTTCTTT. Translating it yields CASSYGYIGTEAFF.